These 12 T cell receptor beta chains came from one sample sequenced in a study of identical twins. TCRdb re-called the 5' RACE reads with MiXCR, one entry per CDR3 protein. The table records some 1,700,000 distinct CDR3 sequences, roughly 35% of them present only once. The sequencing input was cord blood. The origin of the receptors is a newborn girl in good health.

The chain couples TRBV2 to TRBJ2-1; 9 bases are a match to TRBD2. This CDR3 comprises 15 residues. V shed 6 bases, J shed 2 bases, and the junction held 5 bases outside the gene matches. Per the germline V gene, CDR1 is SNHLY and CDR2 is FYNNEI. CDR3: CASSWSGGTYNEQFF. The DNA for the CDR3 is TGTGCCAGCAGCTGGAGCGGGGGGACCTACAATGAGCAGTTCTTC.

The chain is built from TRBV7-2 and TRBJ1-4; TRBD1 is a possible D gene (6 bases). The CDR3 is 15 residues long. The germline V gene encodes CDR1 SGHTA and CDR2 FQGNSA. The V end lost 5 bases, the J end lost 4 bases, and 14 bases lay between the germline ends. As DNA, the CDR3 is TGTGCCAGCAGCAAACAGGGACCCGTTAATGAAAAACTGTTTTTT. Protein product: CASSKQGPVNEKLFF.

This chain uses TRBV9 with TRBJ1-2; 7 bases agree with TRBD1. Germline CDR1 SGDLS, CDR2 YYNGEE. This CDR3 is 14 amino acids long. The trim removed 1 base at V and 4 bases at J, leaving 4 bases unmatched. The CDR3 DNA follows: TGTGCCAGCAGCGTAAGGACAGGAACCTATGGCTACACCTTC. It is translated as CASSVRTGTYGYTF.

A remark on this clonotype: A far larger clone is one base from this, pointing to a likely read error. The genes are TRBV4-2 and TRBJ2-7; a possible D gene is TRBD1 (5 bases). Germline values: CDR1 LGHNA, CDR2 YNFKEQ. The CDR3 length is 13 residues. The CDR3 protein is CASGQGDSYEQYF. In DNA form, the CDR3 reads TGTGCCAGCGGCCAAGGGGACTCCTACGAGCAGTACTTC.

In its sample, this clonotype was seen a few times. The chain recombines TRBV3-1 with TRBJ1-1; D gene uncertain. V lost 3 bases, J lost 1 base, and 9 bases lay in between. This CDR3 spans 14 amino acids. Germline V lookup: CDR1 LGHDT, CDR2 YNNKEL (reference sequence). The CDR3 nucleotides read TGTGCCAGCAGCCAGCCCCCGGGGAACACTGAAGCTTTCTTT. Its translation is CASSQPPGNTEAFF.

The rearrangement joins TRBV2 to TRBJ1-6; D is possibly TRBD1 (6 bases). This CDR3 comprises 13 residues. The V gene lost 7 bases and the J gene lost 9 bases, with 13 bases spanning the gap. CDR1 is SNHLY, CDR2 FYNNEI, per germline. The CDR3 DNA is TGTGCCAGCAAGGGGGACGGGAGTTCACCCCTCCACTTT. Protein: CASKGDGSSPLHF.

The chain employs TRBV20-1 and TRBJ1-1, with D unclear. Germline lookup yields CDR1 DFQATT and CDR2 SNEGSKA (reference sequence). The CDR3 spans 11 residues. V was shortened by 1 base and J by 6 bases, with 6 bases between the two germline ends. The CDR3 region is CSARVKAEAFF. In DNA, the CDR3 is TGCAGTGCTAGAGTCAAGGCTGAAGCTTTCTTT.

The table lists this clonotype with a few counts. V gene TRBV28 combines with J gene TRBJ1-2, with D unclear. CDR3 length equals 13 residues. Trimming stripped 7 bases from V and 5 bases from J, with 14 bases between. Germline CDR1 and CDR2: MDHEN and SYDVKM. CDR3 coding DNA: TGTGCCAGCACCCTCCGGGGTACATATGGCTACACCTTC. Protein: CASTLRGTYGYTF.

V gene TRBV6-5 combines with J gene TRBJ1-2; 7 positions match TRBD1. The CDR3 length is 16 residues. The V segment lost 2 bases and the J segment 4 bases; nucleotides outside the gene matches: 10. Germline V gene lookup returns CDR1 MNHEY and CDR2 SVGAGI. The CDR3 DNA reads as TGTGCCAGCAGTTACACCCGGCAGGGGGTTTTCTATGGCTACACCTTC. It yields the protein CASSYTRQGVFYGYTF.

The rearrangement uses TRBV7-2 and TRBJ1-2, with D perhaps matching TRBD1 (5 bases). V lost 2 bases, J lost 6 bases, and 19 bases lay in between. CDR1 is SGHTA and CDR2 is FQGNSA in the germline V gene. There are 16 residues in the CDR3. The CDR3 nucleotides are TGTGCCAGCAGCTTATACCCGACAGTGCAAGGGGATGGCTACACCTTC. It yields the protein CASSLYPTVQGDGYTF. The full variable domain, in which reference TRBV7-2 and TRBJ1-2 provide the parts outside the CDR3, is GAGVSQSPSNKVTEKGKDVELRCDPISGHTALYWYRQSLGQGLEFLIYFQGNSAPDKSGLPSDRFSAERTGGSVSTLTIQRTQQEDSAVYLCASSLYPTVQGDGYTFGSGTRLTVV.

The rearrangement joins TRBV28 to TRBJ1-5; perhaps TRBD1 as D (6 bases). V shed 1 base and J shed 4 bases, with 11 bases lying between them. Germline assignment: CDR1 MDHEN and CDR2 SYDVKM. The CDR3 is 15 residues long. DNA of the CDR3: TGTGCCAGCAGTTTATTACAGGGAGGGAATCAGCCCCAGCATTTT. It specifies CASSLLQGGNQPQHF.

This chain links TRBV6-5 with TRBJ2-2; 10 positions agree with TRBD1. The junction had 4 bases not matched to a gene; V was cut back by 6 bases and J by 6 bases. CDR1 MNHEY and CDR2 SVGAGI come from the germline V gene. CDR3 size: 14 residues. The CDR3 coding sequence is TGTGCCAGCAGGTGGACAGGGGGACCCGGGGAGCTGTTTTTT. Protein sequence: CASRWTGGPGELFF.